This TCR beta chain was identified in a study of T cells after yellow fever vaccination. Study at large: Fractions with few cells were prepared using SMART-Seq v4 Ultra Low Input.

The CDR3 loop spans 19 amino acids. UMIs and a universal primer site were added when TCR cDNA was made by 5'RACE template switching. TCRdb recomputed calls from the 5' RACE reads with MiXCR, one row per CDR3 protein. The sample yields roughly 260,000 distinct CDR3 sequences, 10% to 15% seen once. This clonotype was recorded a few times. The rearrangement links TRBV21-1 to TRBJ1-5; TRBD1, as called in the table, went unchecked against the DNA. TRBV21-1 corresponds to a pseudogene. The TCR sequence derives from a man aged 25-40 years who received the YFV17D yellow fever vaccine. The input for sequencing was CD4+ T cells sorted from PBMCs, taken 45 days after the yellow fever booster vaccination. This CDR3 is CASSTGPGQKIWVVQPQHF. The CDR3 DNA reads TGTGCCAGCAGCACCGGTCCGGGACAGAAGATTTGGGTTGTTCAGCCCCAGCATTTT.